What follows are 14 T cell receptor beta chains derived from one specimen sequenced in a study of T cell repertoires in ileal Crohn's disease. The time point was: neoterminal ileum biopsy at postoperative endoscopy, about 6 months after surgery. Sequenced by immunoSEQ multiplex PCR; TCRdb stores in-frame clones only, minus some. The sample records about 62,000 clones, 85% to 90% being singletons. The specimen sequenced was ileal tissue. These receptors were collected from an adult with Crohn's disease.

The CDR3: CASSLGQGPLNEQFF. As DNA, the CDR3 is TGCGCCAGCAGCTTGGGCCAGGGGCCCCTCAATGAGCAGTTCTTC. The V and J genes are TRBV5-1 and TRBJ2-1; D is perhaps TRBD1 (6 bases). The CDR3 is 15 amino acids. The ends were cut back, 0 bases at V and 6 bases at J, with 13 bases in the middle. CDR1 SGHRS and CDR2 YFSETQ come from the germline V gene.

The chain combines TRBV5-6 with TRBJ1-2; D gene ambiguous. Trimming took 3 bases from V and 4 from J, leaving 4 bases between them. CDR1 and CDR2 from the germline V gene are SGHDT and YYEEEE. This CDR3 region has 11 residues. DNA for the CDR3: TGTGCCAGCAGCTCAGGCTATGGCTACACCTTC. It translates to CASSSGYGYTF.

CDR3 sequence reads: CASSPTSLSGELFF. Written as DNA, the CDR3 is TGTGCCAGCAGCCCCACTAGTCTTTCCGGGGAGCTGTTTTTT. The gene calls are TRBV13 and TRBJ2-2, with a possible D match to TRBD2 (5 bases). With 5 bases removed from V and 6 bases from J, the gap between germline ends came to 13 bases. Germline-derived CDR1 and CDR2 are PRHDT and FYEKMQ (reference sequence). The CDR3 has 14 amino acids.

In DNA, the CDR3 is TGTGCCAGTAGTTTGTCGGCTAGCGGTGTAGAGCAGTACTTC. Translating it yields CASSLSASGVEQYF. The chain links TRBV19 to TRBJ2-7; 7 bases line up with TRBD2. Unmatched junction bases numbered 11, after V lost 5 bases and J lost 7 bases. The CDR3 runs to 14 residues. The germline V gene encodes CDR1 LNHDA and CDR2 SQIVND (reference sequence). Full variable domain (outside the CDR3, taken from reference TRBV19 and TRBJ2-7): DGGITQSPKYLFRKEGQNVTLSCEQNLNHDAMYWYRQDPGQGLRLIYYSQIVNDFQKGDIAEGYSVSREKKESFPLTVTSAQKNPTAFYLCASSLSASGVEQYFGPGTRLTVT.

This chain connects TRBV29-1 to TRBJ2-7, with 10 nucleotides matching TRBD2. J was trimmed by 4 bases and V by 7 bases; bases with no gene match: 4. The CDR3 extends over 12 amino acids. Per the germline V gene, CDR1 is SQVTM and CDR2 is ANQGSEA. The CDR3, as DNA: TGCAGCGGGATAGCGGGAGGTTACGAGCAGTACTTC. It translates to CSGIAGGYEQYF.

The chain links TRBV15 to TRBJ1-2; 7 bases align to TRBD1. J was trimmed by 8 bases and V by 0 bases; bases with no gene match: 12. The CDR3 extends over 16 amino acids. Germline-derived CDR1 and CDR2 are LNHNV and YYDKDF (reference sequence). Here the CDR3 reads CATSRDINRGSGGYTF. The CDR3 region has the DNA TGTGCCACCAGCAGAGATATTAACAGGGGATCGGGAGGCTACACCTTC.

The rearrangement uses TRBV5-4 and TRBJ2-7, with TRBD1 identical over 8 bases. V lost 4 bases and J lost 5; bases outside the gene matches: 8. The CDR3 length is 14 residues. Germline V gives CDR1 SGHNT, CDR2 YYREEE (reference sequence). The CDR3 sequence: CASSAGQGVNEQYF. In DNA form, the CDR3 reads TGTGCCAGCAGCGCAGGACAGGGAGTAAACGAGCAGTACTTC. The full variable domain, its missing parts supplied by reference TRBV5-4 and TRBJ2-7, is ETGVTQSPTHLIKTRGQQVTLRCSSQSGHNTVSWYQQALGQGPQFIFQYYREEENGRGNFPPRFSGLQFPNYSSELNVNALELDDSALYLCASSAGQGVNEQYFGPGTRLTVT.

CDR3 sequence: CASSLETGTTYGYTF. CDR3 coding DNA: TGCGCCAGCAGCTTGGAAACTGGGACAACCTATGGCTACACCTTC. The chain uses TRBV5-1 and TRBJ1-2, with a tentative D call TRBD1 (6 bases). CDR3 length: 15 residues. The V end was cut by 0 bases, the J end by 4 bases, with 13 bases between. CDR1 and CDR2 (germline): SGHRS, YFSETQ. Looking up the rest from reference TRBV5-1 and TRBJ1-2 gives the full variable domain: KAGVTQTPRYLIKTRGQQVTLSCSPISGHRSVSWYQQTPGQGLQFLFEYFSETQRNKGNFPGRFSGRQFSNSRSEMNVSTLELGDSALYLCASSLETGTTYGYTFGSGTRLTVV.

The chain joins TRBV30 to TRBJ1-1; D not resolved. CDR1 GTSNPN and CDR2 SVGIG come from the germline V gene (reference sequence). The CDR3 totals 13 residues. Deletions cut 3 bases from V and 2 bases from J, with 10 bases between. The CDR3 is CAWSFRINTEAFF. CDR3 sequence (DNA): TGTGCCTGGAGCTTCAGAATCAACACTGAAGCTTTCTTT.

The chain has TRBV6-1 and TRBJ1-3; D is ambiguous. This CDR3 has 15 residues. Germline CDR1 is MNHNS and CDR2 is SASEGT. V lost 6 bases and J 0 bases, leaving 12 bases between the germline ends. The DNA for the CDR3 is TGTGCCAGCAGGCGAGATCTTTACTCTGGAAACACCATATATTTT. The encoded protein is CASRRDLYSGNTIYF.

The J gene is TRBJ1-4, the V gene TRBV5-6; D unclear. CDR1 is SGHDT and CDR2 is YYEEEE in the germline V gene. The CDR3 spans 14 residues. The V end lost 1 base, the J end lost 5 bases, and 9 bases lay between the germline ends. The CDR3 nucleotides are TGTGCCAGCAGCTTGCTTGGAGAGAATGAAAAACTGTTTTTT. Its protein product is CASSLLGENEKLFF.

This chain connects TRBV2 to TRBJ1-5; 9 bases line up with TRBD1. The CDR3 length is 15 residues. Germline V gene data show CDR1 as SNHLY and CDR2 as FYNNEI. V was pared by 8 bases and J by 1 base, with 6 bases of the junction left unmatched. DNA of the CDR3: TGTGCCAGCGGGACAGGGTCGGCAAGCAATCAGCCCCAGCATTTT. Translation: CASGTGSASNQPQHF.

This clone showed up just once. The gene calls are TRBV30 and TRBJ2-3; D ambiguous. The CDR3 length is 13 residues. Germline V CDR1 and CDR2: GTSNPN, SVGIG (reference sequence). The V and J ends lost 6 bases and 5 bases respectively, with 15 bases between them. The CDR3: CACRRLDRDTQYF. Written as DNA, the CDR3 is TGTGCCTGCCGACGCCTAGACCGAGATACGCAGTATTTT.

The gene calls are TRBV2 and TRBJ2-7; 8 nucleotides match TRBD2. The CDR3 has 15 residues. The V gene's germline CDR1 is SNHLY and CDR2 FYNNEI. The V segment lost 4 bases and the J segment 4 bases; nucleotides outside the gene matches: 9. The CDR3 loop reads CASSVGTGLGYEQYF. CDR3 nucleotide sequence: TGTGCCAGCAGTGTAGGGACGGGACTAGGTTACGAGCAGTACTTC.